The next 29 T cell receptor beta chains were all read from a single sample in a study of OX40 agonist ivuxolimab in advanced cancers. Sequencing used immunoSEQ multiplex PCR; TCRdb keeps in-frame clones, though not all of them. The sample lists about 78,000 clones; around 82% were seen once. This specimen was CD4+ or CD8+ T cells sorted from blood, taken in a trial of the OX40 agonist ivuxolimab. These receptors all stem from an adult with an advanced solid tumor such as melanoma, head and neck, liver or kidney cancer.

The V call is TRBV7-3, the J call TRBJ2-5, with 9 bases that match TRBD2. This CDR3 contains 15 residues. V trimming: 5 bases; J trimming: 0 bases; junction bases outside the gene matches: 4. CDR1 is SGHTA and CDR2 is FQGTGA in the germline V gene. This chain's CDR3 is CASSPSGGNQETQYF. The CDR3 DNA reads as TGTGCCAGCAGCCCGAGCGGGGGGAACCAAGAGACCCAGTACTTC.

The J gene is TRBJ2-7, the V gene TRBV5-1; no clear D gene. CDR3 length: 14 amino acids. Trimming cost V 0 bases and J 1 base, with 8 bases left between them. CDR1 is SGHRS and CDR2 is YFSETQ in the germline V gene. The CDR3 DNA reads TGCGCCAGCAGCTTGGCGGTGGGGTCCTACGAGCAGTACTTC. As protein: CASSLAVGSYEQYF.

This chain uses TRBV9 with TRBJ1-3, with D hard to call. The germline CDR1 and CDR2 sequences are SGDLS and YYNGEE. The V and J ends lost 3 bases and 5 bases respectively, with 15 bases between them. This CDR3 has 15 amino acids. This chain's CDR3 is CASSAAPPGRNTIYF. As DNA, the CDR3 is TGTGCCAGCAGCGCCGCCCCCCCGGGGAGAAACACCATATATTTT. Using reference TRBV9 and TRBJ1-3 for the parts outside the CDR3, the full variable domain is DSGVTQTPKHLITATGQRVTLRCSPRSGDLSVYWYQQSLDQGLQFLIQYYNGEERAKGNILERFSAQQFPDLHSELNLSSLELGDSALYFCASSAAPPGRNTIYFGEGSWLTVV.

This clone was seen just once. The chain carries TRBV7-6 and TRBJ1-4; D gene unclear. The germline V gene has CDR1 SGHVS and CDR2 FNYEAQ. The CDR3 totals 14 residues. V was pared by 1 base and J by 10 bases, with 13 bases between. DNA for the CDR3: TGTGCCAGCAGCTTAGACCAGATGATGGGAAAACTGTTTTTT. Protein sequence: CASSLDQMMGKLFF. The complete variable domain, with remaining parts taken from reference TRBV7-6 and TRBJ1-4, reads GAGVSQSPRYKVTKRGQDVALRCDPISGHVSLYWYRQALGQGPEFLTYFNYEAQQDKSGLPNDRFSAERPEGSISTLTIQRTEQRDSAMYRCASSLDQMMGKLFFGSGTQLSVL.

The V call is TRBV2, the J call TRBJ1-1; D is perhaps TRBD1 (6 bases). V lost 2 bases, J lost 6 bases, and 16 bases lay in between. Germline V gene sequence: CDR1 SNHLY, CDR2 FYNNEI. This CDR3 is 15 amino acids long. The CDR3 region is CASSERGQQGPEAFF. Here the CDR3 DNA reads TGTGCCAGCAGTGAAAGGGGCCAACAGGGACCTGAAGCTTTCTTT.

DNA of the CDR3: TGTGCCAGCAGCCCGTCCCCTAGCGGGAGAAGAGAGACCCAGTACTTC. Encoded protein: CASSPSPSGRRETQYF. This rearrangement joins TRBV9 to TRBJ2-5; 10 bases line up with TRBD2. The CDR3 is 16 amino acids. The germline V gene encodes CDR1 SGDLS and CDR2 YYNGEE. J lost 4 bases, V lost 4 bases, and 10 bases had no gene match.

The V and J genes are TRBV18 and TRBJ1-4, with 8 positions matching TRBD1. V was pared by 4 bases and J by 4 bases, with 5 bases of the junction left unmatched. Germline V gene sequence: CDR1 KGHSH, CDR2 LQKENI. This CDR3 comprises 15 residues. CDR3 sequence reads: CASSQGQGLNEKLFF. DNA for the CDR3: TGTGCCAGCTCACAAGGACAGGGACTTAATGAAAAACTGTTTTTT.

This chain joins TRBV18 and TRBJ1-1; tentatively, D is TRBD1 (5 bases). Per the germline V gene, CDR1 is KGHSH and CDR2 is LQKENI. The CDR3 contains 15 residues. The V end was cut by 6 bases, the J end by 4 bases, with 18 bases between. The chain's CDR3 is CASSTVRGASTEAFF. The CDR3 region has the DNA TGTGCCAGCTCGACCGTTAGGGGCGCGAGCACTGAAGCTTTCTTT.

V usage is TRBV7-2 and J usage is TRBJ2-3; 7 bases line up with TRBD2. The CDR3 loop spans 16 amino acids. Germline assignment: CDR1 SGHTA and CDR2 FQGNSA. The trim removed 2 bases at V and 2 bases at J, leaving 7 bases unmatched. CDR3 sequence (DNA): TGTGCCAGCAGCTTACAAGCGGGGTTCTTCACAGATACGCAGTATTTT. Translated: CASSLQAGFFTDTQYF.

This clone was seen a single time. This sequence joins TRBV7-2 and TRBJ2-5, with D hard to call. V lost 5 bases to trimming and J lost 8 bases, with 18 bases between them. Germline V gene sequence: CDR1 SGHTA, CDR2 FQGNSA. The CDR3 length is 14 residues. The CDR3: CASSLSHPRGTQYF. The CDR3 nucleotides read TGTGCCAGCAGCCTTTCACACCCAAGAGGCACCCAGTACTTC.

The chain is built from TRBV30 and TRBJ1-3; 7 bases align to TRBD1. V lost 5 bases and J lost 0; bases outside the gene matches: 13. The CDR3 is made up of 17 amino acids. Germline CDR1 and CDR2: GTSNPN and SVGIG (reference sequence). Here the CDR3 reads CAWSSDRAGTSGNTIYF. In DNA form, the CDR3 reads TGTGCCTGGTCCTCTGACAGGGCTGGAACCTCTGGAAACACCATATATTTT.

The rearrangement links TRBV11-2 to TRBJ1-4; TRBD1 might be the D (6 bases). The CDR3 consists of 15 residues. Per germline, CDR1 SGHAT and CDR2 FQNNGV. V was shortened by 1 base and J by 7 bases, with 13 bases between the two germline ends. CDR3 region: CASSLVRGGGEKLFF. In DNA form, the CDR3 reads TGTGCCAGCAGCTTAGTTCGGGGGGGCGGTGAAAAACTGTTTTTT.

The chain links TRBV6-5 to TRBJ1-2; possibly TRBD1 for D (5 bases). V was cut by 7 bases and J by 8 bases, with 17 bases left in between. Germline V gene lookup returns CDR1 MNHEY and CDR2 SVGAGI. CDR3 length: 13 amino acids. CDR3 loop: CASTPLGRGGYTF. In DNA, the CDR3 is TGTGCCAGCACCCCCCTGGGGCGAGGCGGCTACACCTTC.

The sample holds one count of this clone. The chain combines TRBV14 with TRBJ2-2; D not certain. This CDR3 region has 14 residues. V was shortened by 5 bases and J by 1 base, with 8 bases between the two germline ends. Looked up from germline, CDR1 is SGHDN and CDR2 is FVKESK. The CDR3 DNA reads as TGTGCCAGCAGCAGGGTTCGGAACACCGGGGAGCTGTTTTTT. Its protein product is CASSRVRNTGELFF.

The V gene is TRBV27, the J gene TRBJ2-5; 15 positions match TRBD2. V dropped 5 bases and J dropped 5; count of bases not matched to a gene: 9. CDR3 length: 17 residues. Germline V gene data show CDR1 as MNHEY and CDR2 as SMNVEV (reference sequence). The CDR3 sequence is CASSTRTSGRAGETQYF. The CDR3 region has the DNA TGTGCCAGCAGTACCAGGACTAGCGGGAGGGCCGGCGAGACCCAGTACTTC.

For this clone: This specimen includes other DNA sequences encoding the same CDR3. V usage is TRBV7-3 and J usage is TRBJ2-5; TRBD2 matches at 10 bases. With V trimmed by 3 bases and J by 5 bases, 0 bases remained unmatched. CDR1 is SGHTA and CDR2 is FQGTGA in the germline V gene. The CDR3 consists of 13 residues. CDR3 sequence: CASSFSGRETQYF. CDR3 nucleotides: TGTGCCAGCAGCTTTAGCGGGAGGGAGACCCAGTACTTC.

This rearrangement joins TRBV19 to TRBJ2-5; D gene ambiguous. Per the germline V gene, CDR1 is LNHDA and CDR2 is SQIVND (reference sequence). V lost 0 bases, J lost 6 bases, and 11 bases lay in between. This CDR3 has 14 residues. The CDR3 sequence: CASSIDLFPKTQYF. Here the CDR3 DNA reads TGTGCCAGTAGTATAGACTTATTCCCCAAGACCCAGTACTTC.

The chain links TRBV28 to TRBJ2-7; TRBD1 is a possible D gene (6 bases). This CDR3 contains 14 residues. Germline lookup yields CDR1 MDHEN and CDR2 SYDVKM. V was shortened by 5 bases and J by 2 bases, with 13 bases between the two germline ends. The CDR3 loop reads CASSLNRVPYEQYF. The CDR3 DNA sequence: TGTGCCAGCAGTCTGAACAGGGTTCCCTACGAGCAGTACTTC.

The J gene is TRBJ1-1, the V gene TRBV5-8; D remains unclear. The germline V and J ends were trimmed by 3 bases and 4 bases, with 16 bases remaining between them. Per the germline V gene, CDR1 is SGHTS and CDR2 is YDEGEE. This CDR3 has 15 residues. The CDR3 DNA reads TGTGCCAGCAGCTCGGACGTTGGGCCTAGCACTGAAGCTTTCTTT. This encodes CASSSDVGPSTEAFF.

Comments on this clone: The sample has other DNA sequences that encode this CDR3 too. The chain recombines TRBV11-2 with TRBJ2-1, with TRBD2 matching over 8 bases. CDR1 is SGHAT, CDR2 FQNNGV, per germline. V lost 4 bases to trimming and J lost 7 bases; unmatched junction nucleotides: 6. The CDR3 contains 14 residues. CDR3 DNA: TGTGCCAGCAGCTCCCTCAGCGGGAGAAATGAGCAGTTCTTC. Translated: CASSSLSGRNEQFF.

The chain joins TRBV7-3 to TRBJ2-5; D is unclear. The V and J ends lost 1 base and 3 bases respectively, with 6 bases between them. Germline CDR1 reads SGHTA; CDR2 reads FQGTGA. The CDR3 spans 13 residues. The CDR3, as DNA: TGTGCCAGCAGCTTAAGGCTCGAAGAGACCCAGTACTTC. It is translated as CASSLRLEETQYF.

The chain couples TRBV19 to TRBJ2-1, with 14 bases that match TRBD2. There are 16 residues in the CDR3. The V segment lost 5 bases and the J segment 8 bases; nucleotides outside the gene matches: 8. The germline CDR1 and CDR2 sequences are LNHDA and SQIVND (reference sequence). CDR3 sequence (DNA): TGTGCCAGTAGTTCCGGACTAGCGGGGGGCCCGGATGAGCAGTTCTTC. Its protein is CASSSGLAGGPDEQFF.

This chain links TRBV5-5 with TRBJ1-3; a possible D gene is TRBD1 (6 bases). CDR1 SGHKS and CDR2 YYEKEE come from the germline V gene (reference sequence). This CDR3 comprises 16 residues. V was pared by 4 bases and J by 4 bases, with 18 bases between. The chain's CDR3 is CASSIGQPVAGNTIYF. For the CDR3, the DNA is TGTGCCAGCAGCATCGGACAGCCCGTTGCCGGAAACACCATATATTTT.

This chain uses TRBV5-5 with TRBJ2-5; 10 bases are a match to TRBD2. The length of the CDR3 is 15 residues. Germline values: CDR1 SGHKS, CDR2 YYEKEE (reference sequence). The V segment lost 4 bases and the J segment 5 bases; nucleotides outside the gene matches: 8. The chain's CDR3 is CASSPVAGGAETQYF. As DNA, the CDR3 is TGTGCCAGCAGCCCAGTAGCGGGGGGCGCCGAGACCCAGTACTTC. The complete variable domain, with remaining parts taken from reference TRBV5-5 and TRBJ2-5, reads DAGVTQSPTHLIKTRGQQVTLRCSPISGHKSVSWYQQVLGQGPQFIFQYYEKEERGRGNFPDRFSARQFPNYSSELNVNALLLGDSALYLCASSPVAGGAETQYFGPGTRLLVL.

This chain uses TRBV18 with TRBJ1-5; possible D gene TRBD1, 5 bases. The V gene's germline CDR1 is KGHSH and CDR2 LQKENI. CDR3 length equals 15 residues. With 0 bases removed from V and 5 bases from J, the gap between germline ends came to 11 bases. CDR3 DNA: TGTGCCAGCTCACCACCGGGGACCGTTTATCAGCCCCAGCATTTT. It is translated as CASSPPGTVYQPQHF.

This clone appeared once. The J gene is TRBJ2-3, the V gene TRBV29-1; TRBD2 might be the D (6 bases). CDR1 SQVTM and CDR2 ANQGSEA come from the germline V gene. CDR3 length equals 13 residues. The CDR3: CSVKGGDGDTQYF. In nucleotides, the CDR3 is TGCAGTGTTAAAGGCGGGGACGGGGATACGCAGTATTTT.

The chain carries TRBV7-9 and TRBJ2-1; 10 nucleotides match TRBD2. V gave up 9 bases and J gave up 4 bases; unmatched junction bases: 6. The CDR3 extends over 14 amino acids. Germline V lookup: CDR1 SEHNR, CDR2 FQNEAQ (reference sequence). The CDR3 region is CASLPLAGYNEQFF. The DNA for the CDR3 is TGTGCCAGTCTTCCACTAGCGGGGTACAATGAGCAGTTCTTC. Supplemented by reference TRBV7-9 and TRBJ2-1, the full variable domain reads DTGVSQNPRHKITKRGQNVTFRCDPISEHNRLYWYRQTLGQGPEFLTYFQNEAQLEKSRLLSDRFSAERPKGSFSTLEIQRTEQGDSAMYLCASLPLAGYNEQFFGPGTRLTVL.

The chain has TRBV7-2 and TRBJ2-7; 11 nucleotides match TRBD2. CDR1 is SGHTA, CDR2 FQGNSA, per germline. The CDR3 has 16 residues. After removal of 3 bases from V and 2 bases from J, the junction contained 6 bases not matched to a gene. The CDR3 nucleotides read TGTGCCAGCAGCTTCACGACTAGCGGGGACCCCTACGAGCAGTACTTC. It yields the protein CASSFTTSGDPYEQYF.

The gene calls are TRBV28 and TRBJ1-1; TRBD1 aligns across 9 bases. From germline, CDR1 is MDHEN and CDR2 SYDVKM. J lost 0 bases, V lost 4 bases, and 12 bases had no gene match. The CDR3 contains 18 residues. The CDR3 DNA reads TGTGCCAGCAGTTGGCCGGGACAGGGATTAACGATGAACACTGAAGCTTTCTTT. Protein sequence: CASSWPGQGLTMNTEAFF.